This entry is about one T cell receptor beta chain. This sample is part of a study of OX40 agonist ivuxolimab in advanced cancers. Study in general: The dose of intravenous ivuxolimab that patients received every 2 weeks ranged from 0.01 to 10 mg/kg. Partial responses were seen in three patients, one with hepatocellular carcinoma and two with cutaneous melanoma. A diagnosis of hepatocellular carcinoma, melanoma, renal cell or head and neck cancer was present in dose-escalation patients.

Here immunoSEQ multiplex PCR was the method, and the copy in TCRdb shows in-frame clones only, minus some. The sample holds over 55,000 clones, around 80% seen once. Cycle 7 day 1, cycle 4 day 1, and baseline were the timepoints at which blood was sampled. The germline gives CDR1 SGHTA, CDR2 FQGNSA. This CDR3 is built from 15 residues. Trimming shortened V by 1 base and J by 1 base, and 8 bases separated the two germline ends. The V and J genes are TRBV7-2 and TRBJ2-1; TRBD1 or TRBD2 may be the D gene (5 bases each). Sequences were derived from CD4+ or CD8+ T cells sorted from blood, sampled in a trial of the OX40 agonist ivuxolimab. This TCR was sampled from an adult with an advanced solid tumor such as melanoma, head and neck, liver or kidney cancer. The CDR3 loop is CASSLVWGSYNEQFF. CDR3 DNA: TGTGCCAGCAGCTTAGTATGGGGGTCCTACAATGAGCAGTTCTTC.